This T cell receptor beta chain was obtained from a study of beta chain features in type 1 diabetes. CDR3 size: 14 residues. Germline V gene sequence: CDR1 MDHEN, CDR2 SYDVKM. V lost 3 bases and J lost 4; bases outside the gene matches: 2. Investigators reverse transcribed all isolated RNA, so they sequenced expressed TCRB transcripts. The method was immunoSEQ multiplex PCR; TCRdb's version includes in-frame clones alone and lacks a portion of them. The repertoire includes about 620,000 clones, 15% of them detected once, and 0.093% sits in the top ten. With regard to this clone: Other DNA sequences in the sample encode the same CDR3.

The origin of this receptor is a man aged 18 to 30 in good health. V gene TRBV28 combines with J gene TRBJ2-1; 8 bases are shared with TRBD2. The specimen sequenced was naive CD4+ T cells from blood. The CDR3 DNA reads TGTGCCAGCAGTTTTGAGCGGGGGTACAATGAGCAGTTCTTC. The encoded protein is CASSFERGYNEQFF.